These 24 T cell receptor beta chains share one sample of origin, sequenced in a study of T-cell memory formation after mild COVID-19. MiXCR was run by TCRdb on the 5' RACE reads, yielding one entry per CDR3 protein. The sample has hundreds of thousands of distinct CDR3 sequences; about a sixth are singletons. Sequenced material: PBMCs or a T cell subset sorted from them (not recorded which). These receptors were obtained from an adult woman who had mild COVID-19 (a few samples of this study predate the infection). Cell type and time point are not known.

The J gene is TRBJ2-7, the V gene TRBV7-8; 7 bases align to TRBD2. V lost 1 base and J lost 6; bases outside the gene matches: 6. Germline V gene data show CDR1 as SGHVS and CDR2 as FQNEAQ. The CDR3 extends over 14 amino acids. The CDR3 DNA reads TGTGCCAGCAGCTTAGAAGGCGGGAGAGGCGAGCAGTACTTC. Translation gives CASSLEGGRGEQYF.

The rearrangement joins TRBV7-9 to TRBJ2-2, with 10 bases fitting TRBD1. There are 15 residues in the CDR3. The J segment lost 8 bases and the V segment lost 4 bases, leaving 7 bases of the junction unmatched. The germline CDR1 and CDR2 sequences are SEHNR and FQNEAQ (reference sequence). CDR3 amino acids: CASSWPGQGTGELFF. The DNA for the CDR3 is TGTGCCAGCAGCTGGCCGGGACAGGGGACTGGGGAGCTGTTTTTT.

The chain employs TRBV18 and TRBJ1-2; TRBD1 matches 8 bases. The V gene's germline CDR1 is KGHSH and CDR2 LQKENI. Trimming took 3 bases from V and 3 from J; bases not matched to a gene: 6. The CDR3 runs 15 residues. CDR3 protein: CASSPWTGWHYGYTF. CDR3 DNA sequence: TGTGCCAGCTCACCTTGGACAGGGTGGCACTATGGCTACACCTTC.

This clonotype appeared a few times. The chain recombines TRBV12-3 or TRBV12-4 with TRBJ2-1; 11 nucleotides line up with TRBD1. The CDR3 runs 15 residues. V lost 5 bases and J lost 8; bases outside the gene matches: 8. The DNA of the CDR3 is TGTGCCAGCAGTCACGGGACAGGGGGATATTATGAGCAGTTCTTC. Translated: CASSHGTGGYYEQFF.

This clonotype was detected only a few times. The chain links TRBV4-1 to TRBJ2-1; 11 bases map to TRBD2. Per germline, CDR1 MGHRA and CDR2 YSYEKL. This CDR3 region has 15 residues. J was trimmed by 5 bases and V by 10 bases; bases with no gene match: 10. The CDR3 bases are TGCGCCACCTCCTTACTAGCGGGAGTCCACAATGAGCAGTTCTTC. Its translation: CATSLLAGVHNEQFF.

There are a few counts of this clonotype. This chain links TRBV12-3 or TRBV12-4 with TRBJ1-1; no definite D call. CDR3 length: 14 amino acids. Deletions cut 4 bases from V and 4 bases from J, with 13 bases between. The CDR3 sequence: CASSSRTITTEAFF. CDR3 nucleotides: TGTGCCAGCAGTTCCCGGACTATCACCACTGAAGCTTTCTTT.

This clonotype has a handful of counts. The CDR3 is CASSQAGTKQETQYF. For the CDR3, the DNA is TGTGCCAGCAGCCAAGCCGGGACAAAGCAAGAGACCCAGTACTTC. This sequence joins TRBV4-2 and TRBJ2-5, with D possibly TRBD1 on 6 matching bases. Trimming took 1 base from V and 2 from J, leaving 11 bases between them. This CDR3 has 15 residues. CDR1 and CDR2 from the germline V gene are LGHNA and YNFKEQ.

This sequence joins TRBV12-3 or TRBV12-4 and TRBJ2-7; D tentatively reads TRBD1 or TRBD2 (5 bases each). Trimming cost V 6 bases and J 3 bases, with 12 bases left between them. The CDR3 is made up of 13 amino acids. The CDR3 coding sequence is TGTGCCAGCAGGGCGAGGGGCATCTACGAGCAGTACTTC. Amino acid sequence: CASRARGIYEQYF.

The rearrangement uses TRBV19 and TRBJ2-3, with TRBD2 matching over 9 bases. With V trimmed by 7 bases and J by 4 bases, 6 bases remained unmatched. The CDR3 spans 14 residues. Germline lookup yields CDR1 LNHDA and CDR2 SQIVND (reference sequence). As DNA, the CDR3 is TGTGCCAGTAAAGGGACTAGCCGGGCAGATACGCAGTATTTT. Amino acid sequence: CASKGTSRADTQYF.

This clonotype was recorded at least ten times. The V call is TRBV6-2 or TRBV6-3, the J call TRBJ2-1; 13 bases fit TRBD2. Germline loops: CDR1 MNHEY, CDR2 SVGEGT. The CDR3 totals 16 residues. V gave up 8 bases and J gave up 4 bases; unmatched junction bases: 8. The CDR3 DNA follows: TGTGCCAGCTCCTCGGGACTAGCGGGACCTTACAATGAGCAGTTCTTC. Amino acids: CASSSGLAGPYNEQFF.

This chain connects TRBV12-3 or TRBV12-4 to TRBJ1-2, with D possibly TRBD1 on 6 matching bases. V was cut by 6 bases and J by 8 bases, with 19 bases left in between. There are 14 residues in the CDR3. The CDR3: CASRTSGGRSGYTF. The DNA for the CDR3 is TGTGCCAGCAGAACTAGTGGGGGGCGAAGCGGCTACACCTTC.

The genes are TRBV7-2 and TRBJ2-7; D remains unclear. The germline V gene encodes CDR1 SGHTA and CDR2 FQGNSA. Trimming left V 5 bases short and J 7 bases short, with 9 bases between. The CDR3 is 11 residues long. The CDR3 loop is CASSPALEQYF. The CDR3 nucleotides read TGTGCCAGCAGCCCGGCTTTAGAGCAGTACTTC.

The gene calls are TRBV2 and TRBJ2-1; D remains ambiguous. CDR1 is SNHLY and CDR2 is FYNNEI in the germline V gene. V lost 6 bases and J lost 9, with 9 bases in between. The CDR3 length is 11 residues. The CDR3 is CASRRISEQFF. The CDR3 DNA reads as TGTGCCAGCAGACGGATCAGTGAGCAGTTCTTC.

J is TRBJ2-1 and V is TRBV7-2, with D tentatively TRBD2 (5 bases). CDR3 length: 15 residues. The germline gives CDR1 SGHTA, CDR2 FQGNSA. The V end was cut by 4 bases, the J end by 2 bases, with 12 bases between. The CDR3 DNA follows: TGTGCCAGCAGCTCCAGGACTGGGCCCTACAATGAGCAGTTCTTC. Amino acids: CASSSRTGPYNEQFF.

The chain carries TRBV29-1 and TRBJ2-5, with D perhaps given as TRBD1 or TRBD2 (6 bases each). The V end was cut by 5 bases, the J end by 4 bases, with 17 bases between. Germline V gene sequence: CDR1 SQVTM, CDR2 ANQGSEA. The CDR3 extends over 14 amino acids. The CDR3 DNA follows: TGCAGCGTTTCTGTGGGCAGGGGAGGAGAGACCCAGTACTTC. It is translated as CSVSVGRGGETQYF.

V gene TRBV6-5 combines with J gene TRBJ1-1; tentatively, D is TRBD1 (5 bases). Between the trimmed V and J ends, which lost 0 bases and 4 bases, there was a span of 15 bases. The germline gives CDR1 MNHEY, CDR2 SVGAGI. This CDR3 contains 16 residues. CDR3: CASSYSMGSGGTEAFF. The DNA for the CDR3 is TGTGCCAGCAGTTACTCGATGGGGTCGGGGGGCACTGAAGCTTTCTTT.

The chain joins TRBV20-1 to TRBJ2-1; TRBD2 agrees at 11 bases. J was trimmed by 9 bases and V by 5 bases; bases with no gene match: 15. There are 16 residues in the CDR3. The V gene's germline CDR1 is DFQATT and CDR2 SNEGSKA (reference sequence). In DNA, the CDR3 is TGCAGTGCTCGATCGCATGGTACTAGCGGGAGCGGTGAGCAGTTCTTC. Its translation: CSARSHGTSGSGEQFF.

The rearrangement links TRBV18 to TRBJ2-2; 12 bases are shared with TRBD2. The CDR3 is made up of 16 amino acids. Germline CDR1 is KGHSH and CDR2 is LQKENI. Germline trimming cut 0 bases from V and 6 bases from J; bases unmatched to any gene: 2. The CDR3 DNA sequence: TGTGCCAGCTCACCACCGACTAGCGGGAGTTCCGGGGAGCTGTTTTTT. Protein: CASSPPTSGSSGELFF.

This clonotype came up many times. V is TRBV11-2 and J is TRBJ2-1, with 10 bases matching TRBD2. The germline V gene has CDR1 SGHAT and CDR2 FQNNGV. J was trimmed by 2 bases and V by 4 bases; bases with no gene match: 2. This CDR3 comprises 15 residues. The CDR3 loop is CASSSSGSPYNEQFF. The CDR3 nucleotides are TGTGCCAGCAGCTCTAGCGGGAGTCCCTACAATGAGCAGTTCTTC.

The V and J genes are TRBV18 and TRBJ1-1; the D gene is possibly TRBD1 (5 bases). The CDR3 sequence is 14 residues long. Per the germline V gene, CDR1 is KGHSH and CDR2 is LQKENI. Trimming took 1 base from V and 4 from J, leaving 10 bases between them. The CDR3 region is CASSPQGQGTEAFF. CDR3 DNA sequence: TGTGCCAGCTCACCACAGGGGCAGGGCACTGAAGCTTTCTTT.

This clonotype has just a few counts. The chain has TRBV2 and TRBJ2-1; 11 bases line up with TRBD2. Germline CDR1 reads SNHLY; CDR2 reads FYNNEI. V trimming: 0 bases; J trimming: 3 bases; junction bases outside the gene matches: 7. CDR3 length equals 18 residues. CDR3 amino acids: CASSEAFQGLADYNEQFF. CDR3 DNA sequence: TGTGCCAGCAGTGAAGCGTTTCAGGGACTAGCGGACTACAATGAGCAGTTCTTC.

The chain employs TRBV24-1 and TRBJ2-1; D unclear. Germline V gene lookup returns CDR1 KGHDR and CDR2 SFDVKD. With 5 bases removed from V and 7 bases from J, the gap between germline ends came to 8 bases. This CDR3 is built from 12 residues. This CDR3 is CATSVSDNEQFF. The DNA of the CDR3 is TGTGCCACCAGTGTATCCGATAATGAGCAGTTCTTC.

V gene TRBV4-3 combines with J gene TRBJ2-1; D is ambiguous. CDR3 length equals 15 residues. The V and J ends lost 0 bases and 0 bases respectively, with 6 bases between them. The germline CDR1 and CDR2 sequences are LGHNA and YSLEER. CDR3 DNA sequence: TGCGCCAGCAGCCAAGACGAGAGCTCCTACAATGAGCAGTTCTTC. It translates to CASSQDESSYNEQFF.

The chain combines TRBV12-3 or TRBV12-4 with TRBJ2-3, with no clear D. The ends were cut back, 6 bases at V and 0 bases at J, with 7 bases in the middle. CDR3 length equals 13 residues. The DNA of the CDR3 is TGTGCCAGCAGAAGGGTTAGCACAGATACGCAGTATTTT. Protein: CASRRVSTDTQYF.